Described below is a single T cell receptor beta chain sequence and its context. What it binds is not known. This specimen belongs to a study of post-analysis software for immune sequencing data. General study points: In multiple sclerosis, normalized Chao1 diversity was significantly below that of controls. Patients showed TRBV5-6, TRBV5-1 and TRBV20-1 among roughly 5 TRBV segments more frequent than in controls.

Unique molecular identifiers were carried by the TCR beta cDNA libraries. MiXCR was run by TCRdb on the PCR reads, yielding one entry per CDR3 protein. The sample has a few hundred thousand distinct CDR3 sequences, about 40% seen once. CDR1 is DFQATT and CDR2 is SNEGSKA in the germline V gene (reference sequence). CDR3 length: 14 residues. V lost 6 bases, J lost 2 bases, and 6 bases stayed unmatched. What was sequenced was blood. V and J are TRBV20-1 and TRBJ2-1; 8 bases match TRBD2. The TCR sequence derives from a girl aged 2 to 10 with multiple sclerosis. The CDR3 bases are TGCAGTGCCTTCGGGACTAGAGCCTACAATGAGCAGTTCTTC. Protein product: CSAFGTRAYNEQFF.